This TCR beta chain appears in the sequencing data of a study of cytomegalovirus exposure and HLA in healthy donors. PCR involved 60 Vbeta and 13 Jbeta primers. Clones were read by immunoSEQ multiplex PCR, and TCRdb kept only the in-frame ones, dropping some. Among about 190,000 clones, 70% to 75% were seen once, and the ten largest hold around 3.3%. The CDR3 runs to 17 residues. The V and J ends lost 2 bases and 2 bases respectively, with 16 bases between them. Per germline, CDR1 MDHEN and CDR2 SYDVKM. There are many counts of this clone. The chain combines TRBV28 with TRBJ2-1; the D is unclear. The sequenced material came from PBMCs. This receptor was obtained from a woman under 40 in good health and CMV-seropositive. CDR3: CASSLLASAITYNEQFF. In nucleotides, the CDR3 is TGTGCCAGCAGTTTACTGGCCAGCGCGATAACCTACAATGAGCAGTTCTTC.